The entry that follows covers one TCR beta chain sequence. Its specificity is unknown. This sample stems from a study of T-cell memory formation after mild COVID-19. Study outcomes and limitations: Prior to infection, memory already included some responding clones, suggesting cross-reactive memory joined. Clones contracting across day 15 to 85 had a balanced CD4/CD8 profile; later expanding clones leaned CD4+. Clones which contracted sat mainly in CM and EM if CD4+, and in EMRA if CD8+.

cDNA libraries for TCR alpha and TCR beta, carrying sample barcodes and UMIs, came from 5'RACE with constant-segment primers. TCRdb reanalysed the 5' RACE reads using MiXCR and keeps one entry per CDR3 protein. Of about 110,000 distinct CDR3 sequences listed, roughly a sixth are singletons. Germline-derived CDR1 and CDR2 are MNHEY and SMNVEV (reference sequence). Trimming took 10 bases from V and 2 from J, leaving 7 bases between them. This CDR3 has 11 amino acids. V is TRBV27 and J is TRBJ2-3; no definite D call. Sequences were obtained from PBMCs or a T cell subset sorted from them (not recorded which). The sequence derives from a young man who had mild COVID-19 (a few samples of this study predate the infection). Cell type and time point are not known. In DNA form, the CDR3 reads TGTGCCACGAGGATCACAGATACGCAGTATTTT. Encoded protein: CATRITDTQYF.